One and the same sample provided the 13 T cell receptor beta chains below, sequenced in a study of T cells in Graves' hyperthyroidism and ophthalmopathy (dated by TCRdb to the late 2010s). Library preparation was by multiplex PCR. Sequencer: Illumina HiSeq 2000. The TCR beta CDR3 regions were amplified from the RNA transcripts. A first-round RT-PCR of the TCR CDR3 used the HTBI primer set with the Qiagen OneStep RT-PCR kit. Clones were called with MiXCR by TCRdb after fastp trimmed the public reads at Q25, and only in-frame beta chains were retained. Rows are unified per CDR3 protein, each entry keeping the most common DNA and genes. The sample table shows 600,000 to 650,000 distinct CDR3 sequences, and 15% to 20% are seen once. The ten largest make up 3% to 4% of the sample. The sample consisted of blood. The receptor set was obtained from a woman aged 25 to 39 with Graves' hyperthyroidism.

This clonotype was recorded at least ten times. DNA for the CDR3: TGTGCCAGCACCGCCAGTCACACTGAAGCTTTCTTT. Amino acids: CASTASHTEAFF. The chain employs TRBV28 and TRBJ1-1; D is unresolved. Germline CDR1 reads MDHEN; CDR2 reads SYDVKM. V dropped 7 bases and J dropped 3 bases, with 9 bases sitting between them. The CDR3 loop spans 12 amino acids.

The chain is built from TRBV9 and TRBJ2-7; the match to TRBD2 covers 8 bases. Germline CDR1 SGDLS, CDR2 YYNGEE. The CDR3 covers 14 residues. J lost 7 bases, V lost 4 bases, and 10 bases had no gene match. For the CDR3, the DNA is TGTGCCAGCAGCCCACCGGGGGGGGGAGAAGAGCAGTACTTC. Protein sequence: CASSPPGGGEEQYF.

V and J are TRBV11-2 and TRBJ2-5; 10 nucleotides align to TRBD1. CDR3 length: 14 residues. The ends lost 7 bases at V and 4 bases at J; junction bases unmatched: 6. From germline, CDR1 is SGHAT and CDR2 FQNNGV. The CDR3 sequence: CASKGTGVRETQYF. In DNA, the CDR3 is TGTGCCAGCAAGGGGACAGGGGTGCGAGAGACCCAGTACTTC.

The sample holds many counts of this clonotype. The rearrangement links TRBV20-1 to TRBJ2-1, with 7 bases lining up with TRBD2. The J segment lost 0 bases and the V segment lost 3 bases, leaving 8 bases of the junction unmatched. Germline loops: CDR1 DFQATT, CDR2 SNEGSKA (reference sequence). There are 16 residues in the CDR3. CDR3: CSASRPSGSSYNEQFF. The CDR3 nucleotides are TGCAGTGCTAGCCGGCCTAGCGGAAGCTCCTACAATGAGCAGTTCTTC.

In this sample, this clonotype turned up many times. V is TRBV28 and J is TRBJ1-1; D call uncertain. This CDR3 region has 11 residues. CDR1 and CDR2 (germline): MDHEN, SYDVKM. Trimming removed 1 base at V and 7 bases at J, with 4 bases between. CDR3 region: CASSLSSEAFF. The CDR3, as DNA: TGTGCCAGCAGTTTATCCAGTGAAGCTTTCTTT.

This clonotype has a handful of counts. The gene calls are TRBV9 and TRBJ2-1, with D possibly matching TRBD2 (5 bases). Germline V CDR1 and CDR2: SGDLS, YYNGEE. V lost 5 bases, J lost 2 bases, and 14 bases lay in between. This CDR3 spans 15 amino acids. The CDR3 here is CASSPGNLAYNEQFF. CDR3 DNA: TGTGCCAGCAGTCCCGGGAACCTAGCCTACAATGAGCAGTTCTTC. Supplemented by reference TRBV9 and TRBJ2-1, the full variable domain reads DSGVTQTPKHLITATGQRVTLRCSPRSGDLSVYWYQQSLDQGLQFLIQYYNGEERAKGNILERFSAQQFPDLHSELNLSSLELGDSALYFCASSPGNLAYNEQFFGPGTRLTVL.

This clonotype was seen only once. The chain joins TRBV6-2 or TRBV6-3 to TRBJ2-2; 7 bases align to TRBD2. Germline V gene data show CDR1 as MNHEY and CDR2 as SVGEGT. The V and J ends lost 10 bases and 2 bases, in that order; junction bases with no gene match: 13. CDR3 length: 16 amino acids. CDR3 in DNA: TGTGCCACGCACCAAAGTCCTAGCGGTAACACCGGGGAGCTGTTTTTT. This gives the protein CATHQSPSGNTGELFF.

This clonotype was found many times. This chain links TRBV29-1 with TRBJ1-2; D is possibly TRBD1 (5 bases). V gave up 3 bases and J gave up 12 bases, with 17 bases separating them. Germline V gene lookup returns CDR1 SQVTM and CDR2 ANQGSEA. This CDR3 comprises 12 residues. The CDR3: CSVDMGIKGDTF. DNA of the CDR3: TGCAGCGTTGATATGGGGATCAAAGGGGACACCTTC.

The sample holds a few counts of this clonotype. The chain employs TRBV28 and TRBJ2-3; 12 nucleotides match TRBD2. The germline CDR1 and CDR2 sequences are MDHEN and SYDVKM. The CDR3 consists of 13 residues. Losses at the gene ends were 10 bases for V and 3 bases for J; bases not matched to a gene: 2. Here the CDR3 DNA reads TGTGCCACAGGACTAGCGGGAACAGATACGCAGTATTTT. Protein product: CATGLAGTDTQYF.

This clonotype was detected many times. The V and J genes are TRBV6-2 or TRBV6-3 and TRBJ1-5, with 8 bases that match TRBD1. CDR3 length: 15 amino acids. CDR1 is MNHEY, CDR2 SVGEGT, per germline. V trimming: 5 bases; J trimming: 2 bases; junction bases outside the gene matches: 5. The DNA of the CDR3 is TGTGCCAGCAGTCCCAGGGGGCTGGGCAATCAGCCCCAGCATTTT. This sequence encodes CASSPRGLGNQPQHF.

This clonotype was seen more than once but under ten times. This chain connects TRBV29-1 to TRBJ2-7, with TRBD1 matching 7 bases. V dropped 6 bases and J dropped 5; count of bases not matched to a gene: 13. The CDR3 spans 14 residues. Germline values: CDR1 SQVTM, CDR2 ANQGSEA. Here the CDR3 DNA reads TGCAGCGTCGGACGTGGGACAGCGGTCGACGAGCAGTACTTC. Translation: CSVGRGTAVDEQYF.

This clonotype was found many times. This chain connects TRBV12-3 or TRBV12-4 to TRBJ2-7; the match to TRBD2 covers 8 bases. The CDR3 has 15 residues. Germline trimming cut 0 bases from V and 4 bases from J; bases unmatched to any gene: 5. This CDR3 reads CASSLALAGGYEQYF. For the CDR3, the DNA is TGTGCCAGCAGTTTAGCGCTGGCGGGAGGTTACGAGCAGTACTTC.

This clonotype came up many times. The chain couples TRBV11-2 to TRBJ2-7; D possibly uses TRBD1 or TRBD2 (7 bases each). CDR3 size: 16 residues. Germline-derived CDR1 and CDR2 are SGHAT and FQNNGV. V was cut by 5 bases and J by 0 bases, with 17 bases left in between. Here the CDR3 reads CASSPRGTANSYEQYF. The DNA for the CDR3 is TGTGCCAGCAGCCCGCGGGGGACAGCGAACTCCTACGAGCAGTACTTC.